One and the same sample provided the 30 T cell receptor beta chains below, sequenced in a study of T cell responses to AZD1222 COVID-19 vaccine. Clones were sequenced by immunoSEQ multiplex PCR, and TCRdb holds only the in-frame ones, with some missing. Here the sample spans fewer than 150,000 clones, 87% being singletons. The sequenced sample was peripheral blood, obtained on day 0 of AZD1222 vaccination. Receptor source: an adult in good health.

This rearrangement joins TRBV6-5 to TRBJ2-5; D might be TRBD1 (5 bases). CDR3 length equals 15 residues. With 3 bases removed from V and 5 bases from J, the gap between germline ends came to 16 bases. Germline CDR1 and CDR2: MNHEY and SVGAGI. The CDR3 sequence is CASSYGQGRSETQYF. CDR3 nucleotide sequence: TGTGCCAGCAGTTATGGCCAGGGAAGATCGGAGACCCAGTACTTC.

This chain uses TRBV7-2 with TRBJ1-6; D not certain. The V end lost 1 base, the J end lost 10 bases, and 17 bases lay between the germline ends. Germline V gene data show CDR1 as SGHTA and CDR2 as FQGNSA. CDR3 length equals 16 residues. CDR3 DNA: TGTGCCAGCAGCTTAGTCAAACGGGTCGTAGGGTCACCCCTCCACTTT. Translation gives CASSLVKRVVGSPLHF. Based on the CDR3 plus reference TRBV7-2 and TRBJ1-6, the full variable domain is GAGVSQSPSNKVTEKGKDVELRCDPISGHTALYWYRQSLGQGLEFLIYFQGNSAPDKSGLPSDRFSAERTGGSVSTLTIQRTQQEDSAVYLCASSLVKRVVGSPLHFGNGTRLTVT.

The V and J genes are TRBV5-5 and TRBJ2-7, with TRBD2 matching over 7 bases. The CDR3 loop spans 15 amino acids. Germline trimming cut 0 bases from V and 4 bases from J; bases unmatched to any gene: 7. CDR1 and CDR2 (germline): SGHKS, YYEKEE (reference sequence). The CDR3 reads CASSLAGQGGYEQYF. For the CDR3, the DNA is TGTGCCAGCAGCTTGGCGGGGCAGGGAGGGTACGAGCAGTACTTC.

The chain uses TRBV4-1 and TRBJ2-2, with 8 nucleotides matching TRBD1. The CDR3 runs to 16 residues. The germline gives CDR1 MGHRA, CDR2 YSYEKL. V trimming: 6 bases; J trimming: 5 bases; junction bases outside the gene matches: 11. The CDR3 spells CASSPPRTGWTGELFF. The CDR3 nucleotides are TGCGCCAGCAGTCCTCCAAGGACAGGGTGGACCGGGGAGCTGTTTTTT.

The J gene is TRBJ1-1, the V gene TRBV7-9; 7 bases are a match to TRBD1. CDR1 SEHNR and CDR2 FQNEAQ come from the germline V gene (reference sequence). CDR3 size: 14 residues. With V trimmed by 5 bases and J by 5 bases, 8 bases remained unmatched. CDR3 nucleotide sequence: TGTGCCAGCAGCCTATCGACAGGGAATACTGAAGCTTTCTTT. Translated: CASSLSTGNTEAFF.

This clone was found a few times. The chain is built from TRBV6-1 and TRBJ1-2; D is unresolved. There are 18 residues in the CDR3. Between the trimmed V and J ends, which lost 1 base and 5 bases, there was a span of 23 bases. CDR1 MNHNS and CDR2 SASEGT come from the germline V gene. The CDR3 sequence is CASSEVVPSRTVGYGYTF. CDR3 nucleotides: TGTGCCAGCAGTGAAGTAGTCCCCTCTCGGACTGTCGGGTATGGCTACACCTTC.

The chain is built from TRBV19 and TRBJ2-7; 9 bases map to TRBD2. Trimming cost V 9 bases and J 2 bases; bases outside gene matches: 5. Germline V gene lookup returns CDR1 LNHDA and CDR2 SQIVND (reference sequence). The length of the CDR3 is 13 residues. The CDR3 bases are TGTGCCAGAGAAAAGCGGGAGGCCTACGAGCAGTACTTC. Its translation: CAREKREAYEQYF.

This sequence joins TRBV7-9 and TRBJ2-7, with D tentatively TRBD2 (6 bases). V lost 8 bases and J lost 6, with 20 bases in between. The CDR3 loop spans 14 amino acids. Per the germline V gene, CDR1 is SEHNR and CDR2 is FQNEAQ (reference sequence). CDR3 DNA sequence: TGTGCCAGCGGCCCCGAGGAGGGTTGGAGCGAGCAGTACTTC. It specifies CASGPEEGWSEQYF. The whole variable domain, remainder taken from reference TRBV7-9 and TRBJ2-7, is DTGVSQNPRHKITKRGQNVTFRCDPISEHNRLYWYRQTLGQGPEFLTYFQNEAQLEKSRLLSDRFSAERPKGSFSTLEIQRTEQGDSAMYLCASGPEEGWSEQYFGPGTRLTVT.

This clone showed up just a few times. The V call is TRBV12-3 or TRBV12-4, the J call TRBJ1-6; 7 nucleotides match TRBD1. The CDR3 is made up of 13 amino acids. V trimming: 5 bases; J trimming: 7 bases; junction bases outside the gene matches: 2. The CDR3 spells CASSPGQNSPLHF. CDR3 in DNA: TGTGCCAGCAGTCCGGGACAGAATTCACCCCTCCACTTT.

This chain uses TRBV4-1 with TRBJ1-1, with TRBD1 as a possible D gene (6 bases). The CDR3 loop spans 14 amino acids. V was pared by 3 bases and J by 1 base, with 9 bases between. Germline assignment: CDR1 MGHRA and CDR2 YSYEKL. The CDR3 loop reads CASSHRTENTEAFF. The CDR3 DNA sequence: TGCGCCAGCAGCCATAGGACAGAGAACACTGAAGCTTTCTTT.

The J gene is TRBJ1-2, the V gene TRBV6-5, with 8 bases aligning to TRBD1. This CDR3 has 15 residues. Losses at the gene ends were 5 bases for V and 5 bases for J; bases not matched to a gene: 10. Looked up from germline, CDR1 is MNHEY and CDR2 is SVGAGI. The CDR3 nucleotides read TGTGCCAGCAGTCTAGAGAGGACAGGGACATATGGCTACACCTTC. This codes for CASSLERTGTYGYTF.

The chain joins TRBV28 to TRBJ2-5, with a possible D match to TRBD2 (5 bases). Trimming took off 7 bases at V and 0 bases at J, with 6 bases between the two ends. Germline CDR1 is MDHEN and CDR2 is SYDVKM. The CDR3 has 12 residues. The DNA of the CDR3 is TGTGCCAGCAACGGGGACCAAGAGACCCAGTACTTC. Residues: CASNGDQETQYF.

Here the CDR3 reads CASSRNFGQGESYEQYF. The CDR3, as DNA: TGCGCCAGCAGTCGGAATTTCGGACAGGGCGAAAGCTACGAGCAGTACTTC. The chain has TRBV4-3 and TRBJ2-7; TRBD1 aligns across 8 bases. The germline V gene has CDR1 LGHNA and CDR2 YSLEER. After removal of 6 bases from V and 3 bases from J, the junction contained 16 bases not matched to a gene. The CDR3 has 17 residues.

This clone showed up just once. The genes are TRBV7-9 and TRBJ2-7, with 7 bases aligning to TRBD1. V lost 4 bases to trimming and J lost 5 bases; unmatched junction nucleotides: 11. The CDR3 is 15 residues long. Per the germline V gene, CDR1 is SEHNR and CDR2 is FQNEAQ (reference sequence). CDR3: CASSSSDRVVHEQYF. CDR3 coding DNA: TGTGCCAGCAGCTCCTCAGACAGGGTGGTGCACGAGCAGTACTTC.

V usage is TRBV6-5 and J usage is TRBJ1-2, with unresolved D. Trimming removed 0 bases from V and 2 bases from J, with 10 bases in between. Looked up from germline, CDR1 is MNHEY and CDR2 is SVGAGI. This CDR3 spans 15 amino acids. Here the CDR3 DNA reads TGTGCCAGCAGTTACTCGCGTGGGCCGAACTATGGCTACACCTTC. Its translation is CASSYSRGPNYGYTF.

The chain uses TRBV30 and TRBJ1-5; D gene unclear. The V end was cut by 4 bases, the J end by 8 bases, with 6 bases between. The CDR3 has 10 residues. The germline CDR1 and CDR2 sequences are GTSNPN and SVGIG (reference sequence). The DNA for the CDR3 is TGTGCCTGGATATTGAAGCCCCAGCATTTT. It yields the protein CAWILKPQHF.

The chain couples TRBV5-6 to TRBJ2-3, with D possibly being TRBD2 (6 bases). V lost 1 base, J lost 0 bases, and 12 bases lay in between. Germline assignment: CDR1 SGHDT and CDR2 YYEEEE. The length of the CDR3 is 16 residues. CDR3 residues: CASSLLGGGSTDTQYF. The CDR3 nucleotides read TGTGCCAGCAGCTTGTTGGGAGGCGGCAGCACAGATACGCAGTATTTT. The whole variable domain, remainder taken from reference TRBV5-6 and TRBJ2-3, is DAGVTQSPTHLIKTRGQQVTLRCSPKSGHDTVSWYQQALGQGPQFIFQYYEEEERQRGNFPDRFSGHQFPNYSSELNVNALLLGDSALYLCASSLLGGGSTDTQYFGPGTRLTVL.

The rearrangement links TRBV9 to TRBJ1-2; 7 bases are a match to TRBD1. Germline CDR1 reads SGDLS; CDR2 reads YYNGEE. J gave up 4 bases and V 0 bases, and 21 bases lay outside the gene matches. This CDR3 region has 20 residues. The CDR3 sequence is CASSVARTTETGAFGYGYTF. The CDR3 DNA follows: TGTGCCAGCAGCGTAGCCCGCACGACTGAAACAGGGGCCTTCGGCTATGGCTACACCTTC. Together with reference TRBV9 and TRBJ1-2, the CDR3 gives the full variable domain: DSGVTQTPKHLITATGQRVTLRCSPRSGDLSVYWYQQSLDQGLQFLIQYYNGEERAKGNILERFSAQQFPDLHSELNLSSLELGDSALYFCASSVARTTETGAFGYGYTFGSGTRLTVV.

This chain joins TRBV28 and TRBJ1-4; D might be TRBD1 (6 bases). V shed 3 bases and J shed 3 bases, with 8 bases lying between them. The germline V gene encodes CDR1 MDHEN and CDR2 SYDVKM. The CDR3 spans 14 residues. The CDR3 loop reads CASSFQGPNEKLFF. In nucleotides, the CDR3 is TGTGCCAGCAGTTTCCAGGGGCCTAATGAAAAACTGTTTTTT.

The V and J genes are TRBV9 and TRBJ2-3, with D perhaps matching TRBD2 (5 bases). The CDR3 loop spans 14 amino acids. The germline V and J ends were trimmed by 6 bases and 5 bases, with 16 bases remaining between them. The germline V gene encodes CDR1 SGDLS and CDR2 YYNGEE. Here the CDR3 reads CASNGENGRDTQYF. In DNA, the CDR3 is TGTGCCAGCAACGGGGAAAACGGTAGAGATACGCAGTATTTT.

The rearrangement joins TRBV7-2 to TRBJ1-2; 8 nucleotides agree with TRBD1. The trim removed 5 bases at V and 7 bases at J, leaving 6 bases unmatched. The CDR3 totals 13 residues. Germline values: CDR1 SGHTA, CDR2 FQGNSA. DNA of the CDR3: TGTGCCAGCAGCACGGACAGGGCTCTTGGCTACACCTTC. Translating it yields CASSTDRALGYTF. The variable domain in full, with the rest retrieved from reference TRBV7-2 and TRBJ1-2, is GAGVSQSPSNKVTEKGKDVELRCDPISGHTALYWYRQSLGQGLEFLIYFQGNSAPDKSGLPSDRFSAERTGGSVSTLTIQRTQQEDSAVYLCASSTDRALGYTFGSGTRLTVV.

This clone was counted a single time. The chain joins TRBV6-5 to TRBJ1-1; no reliable D call. Germline V CDR1 and CDR2: MNHEY, SVGAGI. The CDR3 loop spans 13 amino acids. Trimming shortened V by 3 bases and J by 7 bases, and 12 bases separated the two germline ends. This chain's CDR3 is CASSYVSGSEAFF. The CDR3 coding sequence is TGTGCCAGCAGTTATGTCTCGGGTAGTGAAGCTTTCTTT.

This clone appeared a single time. The chain is built from TRBV7-2 and TRBJ1-4, with 9 bases identical to TRBD1. Germline CDR1 and CDR2: SGHTA and FQGNSA. Losses at the gene ends were 5 bases for V and 8 bases for J; bases not matched to a gene: 9. CDR3 length: 15 amino acids. CDR3 nucleotides: TGTGCCAGCAGCAAGAGGGACAGGGTTGTCGAAAAACTGTTTTTT. Translating it yields CASSKRDRVVEKLFF.

The chain carries TRBV27 and TRBJ2-4; 8 bases are shared with TRBD1. CDR1 and CDR2 (germline): MNHEY, SMNVEV (reference sequence). J gave up 0 bases and V 6 bases, and 10 bases lay outside the gene matches. CDR3 length: 17 residues. The chain's CDR3 is CASSQTGDPLAKNIQYF. The CDR3 nucleotides are TGTGCCAGCAGCCAGACAGGGGATCCCCTAGCCAAAAACATTCAGTACTTC.

This clone was recorded once. The J gene is TRBJ1-2, the V gene TRBV19; the match to TRBD1 covers 7 bases. CDR3 length: 14 amino acids. J was trimmed by 5 bases and V by 4 bases; bases with no gene match: 7. Per germline, CDR1 LNHDA and CDR2 SQIVND (reference sequence). CDR3 residues: CASSTTGQPYGYTF. Here the CDR3 DNA reads TGTGCCAGTAGTACGACGGGACAGCCTTATGGCTACACCTTC. Based on the CDR3 plus reference TRBV19 and TRBJ1-2, the full variable domain is DGGITQSPKYLFRKEGQNVTLSCEQNLNHDAMYWYRQDPGQGLRLIYYSQIVNDFQKGDIAEGYSVSREKKESFPLTVTSAQKNPTAFYLCASSTTGQPYGYTFGSGTRLTVV.

This sequence joins TRBV2 and TRBJ1-2; D remains unclear. The ends were cut back, 7 bases at V and 4 bases at J, with 10 bases in the middle. Germline CDR1 SNHLY, CDR2 FYNNEI. The CDR3 has 12 amino acids. CDR3 sequence: CASMVGPYGYTF. CDR3 sequence (DNA): TGTGCCAGCATGGTGGGTCCCTATGGCTACACCTTC.

The chain combines TRBV6-5 with TRBJ1-6; the match to TRBD1 covers 9 bases. After removal of 5 bases from V and 8 bases from J, the junction contained 4 bases not matched to a gene. Looked up from germline, CDR1 is MNHEY and CDR2 is SVGAGI. The CDR3 has 14 residues. The CDR3: CASSLDRGYSPLHF. CDR3 DNA: TGTGCCAGCAGTCTTGACAGGGGGTATTCACCCCTCCACTTT.

DNA for the CDR3: TGCGCCAGCAGCTTGGGGGGACTAGCGGGGACTTCAGTAGAGACCCAGTACTTC. It specifies CASSLGGLAGTSVETQYF. The chain carries TRBV5-1 and TRBJ2-5; 13 positions agree with TRBD2. This CDR3 has 18 amino acids. Germline CDR1 and CDR2: SGHRS and YFSETQ. J lost 4 bases, V lost 0 bases, and 9 bases had no gene match.

This clone was recorded only once. The rearrangement links TRBV30 to TRBJ1-5, with 9 bases identical to TRBD1. Germline lookup yields CDR1 GTSNPN and CDR2 SVGIG (reference sequence). The CDR3 is 15 residues long. Trimming took 3 bases from V and 3 from J; bases not matched to a gene: 6. CDR3 loop: CAWRGGTGINQPQHF. The CDR3 region has the DNA TGTGCCTGGAGGGGGGGGACAGGGATCAATCAGCCCCAGCATTTT.

This rearrangement joins TRBV18 to TRBJ1-6, with D tentatively TRBD1 (5 bases). Germline V lookup: CDR1 KGHSH, CDR2 LQKENI. V shed 3 bases and J shed 10 bases, with 10 bases lying between them. This CDR3 is built from 13 residues. The CDR3 DNA follows: TGTGCCAGCTCACCCGGGGCAAACTCACCCCTCCACTTT. This sequence encodes CASSPGANSPLHF.